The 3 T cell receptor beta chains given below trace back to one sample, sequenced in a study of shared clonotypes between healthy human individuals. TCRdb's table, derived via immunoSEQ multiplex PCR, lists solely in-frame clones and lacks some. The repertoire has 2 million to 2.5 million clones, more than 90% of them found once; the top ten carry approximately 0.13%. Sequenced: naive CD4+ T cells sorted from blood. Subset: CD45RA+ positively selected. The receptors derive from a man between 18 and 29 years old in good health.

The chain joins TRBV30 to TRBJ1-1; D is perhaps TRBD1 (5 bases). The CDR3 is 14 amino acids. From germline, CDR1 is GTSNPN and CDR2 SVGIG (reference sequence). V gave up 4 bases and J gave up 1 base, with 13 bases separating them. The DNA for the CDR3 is TGTGCCTGGACTGTACCAGGGCCGAACACTGAAGCTTTCTTT. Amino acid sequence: CAWTVPGPNTEAFF.

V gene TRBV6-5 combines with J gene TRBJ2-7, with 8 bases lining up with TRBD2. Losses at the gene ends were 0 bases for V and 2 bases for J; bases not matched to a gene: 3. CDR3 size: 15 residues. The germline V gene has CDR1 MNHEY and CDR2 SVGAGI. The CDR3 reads CASSYSKRETYEQYF. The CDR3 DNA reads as TGTGCCAGCAGTTACTCGAAGCGGGAGACCTACGAGCAGTACTTC.

The CDR3 DNA sequence: TGTGCCAGCACTACCTGGTACGAGCAGTACTTC. It codes for CASTTWYEQYF. The V gene is TRBV6-5, the J gene TRBJ2-7; D is undetermined. The CDR3 loop spans 11 amino acids. Trimming took off 7 bases at V and 4 bases at J, with 8 bases between the two ends. Germline V gives CDR1 MNHEY, CDR2 SVGAGI.